The 16 T cell receptor beta chains presented below share a single source sample, sequenced in a study of cytomegalovirus exposure and HLA in healthy donors. Researchers ran the PCR with 60 Vbeta and 13 Jbeta primers. The assay was immunoSEQ multiplex PCR, and TCRdb's table has in-frame clones only and misses some. The sample yields about 150,000 clones, roughly three quarters seen once. The specimen sequenced was PBMCs. These receptors came from a man in his thirties or forties in good health and CMV-seropositive.

The chain combines TRBV9 with TRBJ1-1; tentative D call: TRBD1 (6 bases). The length of the CDR3 is 16 residues. Germline V gives CDR1 SGDLS, CDR2 YYNGEE. Trimming took off 3 bases at V and 2 bases at J, with 17 bases between the two ends. The CDR3 region is CASSDGTGTPNTEAFF. The CDR3 DNA follows: TGTGCCAGCAGCGATGGTACCGGGACACCAAACACTGAAGCTTTCTTT.

This clone was seen just once. The V gene is TRBV29-1, the J gene TRBJ2-2; 15 positions match TRBD2. The CDR3 sequence is 16 residues long. Germline CDR1 is SQVTM and CDR2 is ANQGSEA. V was pared by 5 bases and J by 5 bases, with 6 bases of the junction left unmatched. The CDR3 here is CSVLPGLAGGTGELFF. CDR3 bases: TGCAGCGTTCTACCGGGACTAGCGGGAGGTACCGGGGAGCTGTTTTTT.

The chain has TRBV5-1 and TRBJ2-5, with TRBD1 matching 8 bases. There are 14 residues in the CDR3. Germline V gives CDR1 SGHRS, CDR2 YFSETQ. V lost 7 bases to trimming and J lost 5 bases; unmatched junction nucleotides: 10. CDR3: CASSNPGGEETQYF. The CDR3 DNA is TGCGCCAGCTCCAACCCAGGGGGCGAGGAGACCCAGTACTTC.

The chain recombines TRBV7-3 with TRBJ2-1, with 9 bases that match TRBD2. J gave up 7 bases and V 5 bases, and 9 bases lay outside the gene matches. CDR3 length: 15 residues. From germline, CDR1 is SGHTA and CDR2 FQGTGA. The CDR3 loop reads CASSPLAGSLNEQFF. The CDR3 nucleotides are TGTGCCAGCAGCCCTCTAGCGGGATCCCTAAATGAGCAGTTCTTC.

As to this clone: The junction departs from germline at one end; a sequencing error may be responsible. This sample also contains other DNA sequences that code for the same CDR3. The chain combines TRBV6-1 with TRBJ1-1; 8 nucleotides match TRBD1. Germline CDR1 MNHNS, CDR2 SASEGT. The CDR3 has 17 residues. The CDR3 loop reads CASSEGQGTPLNTEAFF. CDR3 DNA sequence: TGTGCCAGCAGTGAAGGACAGGGGACACCTCTGAACACTGAGGCTTTCTTT.

DNA for the CDR3: TGCGCCAGCAGCTTGGTTCCTCCGGGACAGGGGTTCTACGAGCAGTACTTC. Its translation: CASSLVPPGQGFYEQYF. The chain carries TRBV5-1 and TRBJ2-5; 10 bases line up with TRBD1. Near its end, the DNA agrees better with TRBJ2-7, so the J call may be wrong. Germline V lookup: CDR1 SGHRS, CDR2 YFSETQ. The CDR3 runs to 17 residues.

This chain joins TRBV6-5 and TRBJ1-2; TRBD1 matches 8 bases. The CDR3 runs to 12 residues. CDR1 and CDR2 (germline): MNHEY, SVGAGI. V lost 6 bases, J lost 6 bases, and 3 bases stayed unmatched. CDR3 region: CASSATGDGYTF. The CDR3 DNA reads as TGTGCCAGCAGCGCGACAGGGGATGGCTACACCTTC.

CDR3 sequence (DNA): TGCAGCGCCCACGGGATCACCTATGCCGAAGCTTTCTTT. It yields the protein CSAHGITYAEAFF. The chain links TRBV29-1 to TRBJ1-1; D is unclear. Germline V gene lookup returns CDR1 SQVTM and CDR2 ANQGSEA. Trimming pared 7 bases from V and 8 bases from J, leaving 20 bases between. This CDR3 is 13 amino acids long.

This sequence joins TRBV4-2 and TRBJ1-1; 10 positions match TRBD1. The germline gives CDR1 LGHNA, CDR2 YNFKEQ. The CDR3 contains 18 residues. Germline trimming cut 5 bases from V and 1 base from J; bases unmatched to any gene: 13. This chain's CDR3 is CASSFSRGDRGTNTEAFF. CDR3 bases: TGTGCCAGCAGCTTCTCCCGGGGGGACAGGGGAACGAACACTGAAGCTTTCTTT.

This clone was detected only once. V usage is TRBV7-9 and J usage is TRBJ2-7; 8 bases are a match to TRBD1. V trimming: 6 bases; J trimming: 5 bases; junction bases outside the gene matches: 9. The CDR3 has 14 residues. The germline V gene encodes CDR1 SEHNR and CDR2 FQNEAQ (reference sequence). CDR3 loop: CASRPGRGHHEQYF. DNA of the CDR3: TGTGCCAGCAGACCCGGCAGGGGGCACCACGAGCAGTACTTC.

This rearrangement joins TRBV4-2 to TRBJ2-3; the D gene is possibly TRBD2 (7 bases). V was cut by 0 bases and J by 4 bases, with 14 bases left in between. CDR1 is LGHNA and CDR2 is YNFKEQ in the germline V gene. This CDR3 contains 16 residues. The DNA of the CDR3 is TGTGCCAGCAGCCAAGATAGGAGGGGGGGCCCAGATACGCAGTATTTT. Its protein is CASSQDRRGGPDTQYF.

The chain couples TRBV28 to TRBJ1-5, with D unclear. The germline CDR1 and CDR2 sequences are MDHEN and SYDVKM. The CDR3 sequence is 15 residues long. Deletions cut 8 bases from V and 2 bases from J, with 16 bases between. This CDR3 is CASGSGGRRNQPQHF. CDR3 nucleotide sequence: TGTGCCAGCGGATCTGGAGGGCGGCGCAATCAGCCCCAGCATTTT.

In this sample, this clone turned up a few times. The rearrangement links TRBV28 to TRBJ2-7, with D perhaps TRBD2 (5 bases). The CDR3 contains 13 residues. Germline CDR1 reads MDHEN; CDR2 reads SYDVKM. Trimming took 7 bases from V and 3 from J, leaving 13 bases between them. The CDR3 here is CASKLDASYEQYF. CDR3 nucleotide sequence: TGTGCCAGCAAACTAGACGCAAGCTACGAGCAGTACTTC.

The chain recombines TRBV19 with TRBJ2-1, with 9 bases that match TRBD2. The CDR3 is 15 amino acids. Germline values: CDR1 LNHDA, CDR2 SQIVND (reference sequence). Trimming took 3 bases from V and 7 from J; bases not matched to a gene: 7. The CDR3: CASSILAGITNEQFF. The CDR3 DNA reads as TGTGCCAGTAGTATTCTAGCGGGGATTACGAATGAGCAGTTCTTC.

CDR3: CASSQGQGAANEKLFF. In nucleotides, the CDR3 is TGCGCCAGCAGCCAGGGACAGGGAGCGGCTAATGAAAAACTGTTTTTT. The chain joins TRBV4-1 to TRBJ1-4; 9 nucleotides match TRBD1. The V gene end was trimmed by 3 bases and the J gene end by 3 bases; junction bases not matched to a gene: 5. Germline V CDR1 and CDR2: MGHRA, YSYEKL. The CDR3 is made up of 16 amino acids.

This chain connects TRBV6-5 to TRBJ2-3; D perhaps matches TRBD2 (5 bases). The ends were cut back, 6 bases at V and 10 bases at J, with 11 bases in the middle. The CDR3 length is 11 residues. Germline V gene sequence: CDR1 MNHEY, CDR2 SVGAGI. CDR3 DNA: TGTGCCAGCAGGGACTTTTATTCGCAGTATTTT. This codes for CASRDFYSQYF.